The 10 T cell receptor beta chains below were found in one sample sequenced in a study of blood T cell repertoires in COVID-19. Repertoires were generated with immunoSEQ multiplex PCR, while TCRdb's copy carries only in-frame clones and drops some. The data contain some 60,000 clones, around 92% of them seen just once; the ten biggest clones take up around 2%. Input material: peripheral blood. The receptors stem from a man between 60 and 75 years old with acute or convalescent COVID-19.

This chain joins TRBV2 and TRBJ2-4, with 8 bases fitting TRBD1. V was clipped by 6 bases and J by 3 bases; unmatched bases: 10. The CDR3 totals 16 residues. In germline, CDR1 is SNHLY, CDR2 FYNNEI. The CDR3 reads CASRVDRVGGKNIQYF. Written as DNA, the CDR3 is TGTGCCAGCAGAGTGGACAGGGTGGGAGGCAAAAACATTCAGTACTTC.

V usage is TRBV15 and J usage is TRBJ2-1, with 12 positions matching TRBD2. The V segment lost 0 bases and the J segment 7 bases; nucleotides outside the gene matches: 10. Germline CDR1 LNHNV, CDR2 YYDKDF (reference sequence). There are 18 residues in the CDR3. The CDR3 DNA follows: TGTGCCACCAGCAGAGATCTGACCCTAGCGGGGGGGTGGAATGAGCAGTTCTTC. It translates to CATSRDLTLAGGWNEQFF.

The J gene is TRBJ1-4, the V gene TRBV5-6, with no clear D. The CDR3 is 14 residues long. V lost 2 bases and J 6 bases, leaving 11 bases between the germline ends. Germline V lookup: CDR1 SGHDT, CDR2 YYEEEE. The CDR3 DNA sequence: TGTGCCAGCAGCTTACCGGGGATAGATGAAAAACTGTTTTTT. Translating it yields CASSLPGIDEKLFF. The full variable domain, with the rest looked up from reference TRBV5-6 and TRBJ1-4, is DAGVTQSPTHLIKTRGQQVTLRCSPKSGHDTVSWYQQALGQGPQFIFQYYEEEERQRGNFPDRFSGHQFPNYSSELNVNALLLGDSALYLCASSLPGIDEKLFFGSGTQLSVL.

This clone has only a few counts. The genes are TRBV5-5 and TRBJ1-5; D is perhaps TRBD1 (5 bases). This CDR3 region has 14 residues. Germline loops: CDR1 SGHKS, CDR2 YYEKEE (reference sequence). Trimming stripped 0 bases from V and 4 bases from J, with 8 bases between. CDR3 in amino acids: CASSLVQENQPQHF. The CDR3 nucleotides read TGTGCCAGCAGCTTGGTACAGGAGAATCAGCCCCAGCATTTT.

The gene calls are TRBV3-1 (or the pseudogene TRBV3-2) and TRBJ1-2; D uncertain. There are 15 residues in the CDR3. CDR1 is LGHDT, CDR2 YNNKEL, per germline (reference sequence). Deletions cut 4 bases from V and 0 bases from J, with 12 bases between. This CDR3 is CASSLSTVSNYGYTF. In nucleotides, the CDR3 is TGTGCCAGCAGCCTCTCGACTGTGTCTAACTATGGCTACACCTTC.

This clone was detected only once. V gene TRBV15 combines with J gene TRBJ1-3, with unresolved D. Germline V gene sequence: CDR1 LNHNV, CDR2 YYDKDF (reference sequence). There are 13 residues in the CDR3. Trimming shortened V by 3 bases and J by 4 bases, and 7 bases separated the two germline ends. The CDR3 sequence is CATSSLQGNTIYF. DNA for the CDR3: TGTGCCACCAGCAGTTTACAGGGAAACACCATATATTTT.

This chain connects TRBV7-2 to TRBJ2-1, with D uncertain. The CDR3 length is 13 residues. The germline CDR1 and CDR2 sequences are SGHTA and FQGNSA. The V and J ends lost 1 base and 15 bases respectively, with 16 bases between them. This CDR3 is CASSLEPGDDLFF. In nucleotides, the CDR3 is TGTGCCAGCAGCTTAGAACCCGGTGACGACTTGTTCTTC.

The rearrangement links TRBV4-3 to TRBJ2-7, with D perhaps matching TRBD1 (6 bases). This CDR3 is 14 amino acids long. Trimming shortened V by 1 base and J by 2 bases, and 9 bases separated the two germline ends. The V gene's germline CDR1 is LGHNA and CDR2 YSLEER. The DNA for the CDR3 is TGCGCCAGCAGCCAAGTGAACAGGGCCTACGAGCAGTACTTC. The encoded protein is CASSQVNRAYEQYF.

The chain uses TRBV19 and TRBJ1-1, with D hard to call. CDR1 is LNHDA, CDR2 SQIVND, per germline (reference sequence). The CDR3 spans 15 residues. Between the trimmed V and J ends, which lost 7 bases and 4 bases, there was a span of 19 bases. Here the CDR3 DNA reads TGTGCCAGTACCGATTCGAAACTAGGTAGCACTGAAGCTTTCTTT. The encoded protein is CASTDSKLGSTEAFF.

Written as DNA, the CDR3 is TGTGCCAGCAGCATCGGACAGGGCGCCACTCAGCCCCAGCATTTT. It is translated as CASSIGQGATQPQHF. The chain combines TRBV5-5 with TRBJ1-5, with 8 bases fitting TRBD1. The V and J ends lost 4 bases and 6 bases, in that order; junction bases with no gene match: 9. Per germline, CDR1 SGHKS and CDR2 YYEKEE (reference sequence). This CDR3 has 15 amino acids.